This T cell receptor (beta chain) was identified during a study of shared clonotypes between healthy human individuals. Study-wide results and limits: Although depth was large, rarefaction showed that sequencing of the sorted subsets was incomplete. Across subsets, estimated richness was generally greater for naive than for memory populations.

As concerns this clone: The antigen is not known.

Assay: immunoSEQ multiplex PCR; the TCRdb copy retains only in-frame clones and omits some. In the table there are over a million clones, around 76% of which are singletons. The CDR3 spans 13 residues. V dropped 3 bases and J dropped 6 bases, with 11 bases sitting between them. From germline, CDR1 is SEHNR and CDR2 FQNEAQ (reference sequence). The rearrangement links TRBV7-9 to TRBJ1-2; maybe TRBD1 (6 bases). The sequencing sample was made of memory CD4+ T cells sorted from blood. Subset given: CD45RA-negative fraction. This clonotype was obtained from a man aged 18 to 30 in good health. As DNA, the CDR3 is TGTGCCAGCAGCTTCCAGACAGGTCATGGCTACACCTTC. This gives the protein CASSFQTGHGYTF.